These 18 T cell receptor beta chains were sequenced from one sample in a study of CD8 T cells in ankylosing spondylitis. TCRdb re-called the 5' RACE reads through MiXCR, storing one row per CDR3 protein. The table shows 250,000 to 300,000 distinct CDR3 sequences, with 20% occurring only once. The sequenced material came from blood, either unsorted or a sorted T cell fraction (not recorded which). All receptors derive from a male donor with ankylosing spondylitis or in good health (not recorded which).

The chain is built from TRBV30 and TRBJ2-1, with 10 bases aligning to TRBD2. The CDR3 has 15 amino acids. Germline V gives CDR1 GTSNPN, CDR2 SVGIG (reference sequence). The trim removed 0 bases at V and 3 bases at J, leaving 2 bases unmatched. CDR3 sequence: CAWSVSSGSYNEQFF. CDR3 nucleotide sequence: TGTGCCTGGAGTGTATCTAGCGGGAGCTACAATGAGCAGTTCTTC.

There are a few counts of this clonotype. The chain carries TRBV19 and TRBJ2-5; D not certain. The CDR3 runs to 15 residues. Germline loops: CDR1 LNHDA, CDR2 SQIVND (reference sequence). Trimming shortened V by 5 bases and J by 5 bases, and 18 bases separated the two germline ends. The CDR3 reads CASSPWTSSRETQYF. CDR3 DNA sequence: TGTGCCAGTAGTCCATGGACCTCCTCTCGGGAGACCCAGTACTTC.

The chain is built from TRBV20-1 and TRBJ2-2, with TRBD1 matching over 7 bases. V was pared by 6 bases and J by 5 bases, with 9 bases of the junction left unmatched. The V gene's germline CDR1 is DFQATT and CDR2 SNEGSKA (reference sequence). The CDR3 is 14 amino acids. The DNA for the CDR3 is TGCAGTGCGTTACAGGGGTCGTCTACCGGGGAGCTGTTTTTT. It specifies CSALQGSSTGELFF.

This chain joins TRBV6-1 and TRBJ2-3; 7 bases fit TRBD1. The junction had 3 bases not matched to a gene; V was cut back by 6 bases and J by 0 bases. The germline gives CDR1 MNHNS, CDR2 SASEGT. The CDR3 sequence is 14 residues long. The DNA of the CDR3 is TGTGCCAGCAGGATGGGACAGAGCACAGATACGCAGTATTTT. Translated, it gives CASRMGQSTDTQYF.

The chain joins TRBV5-1 to TRBJ2-2; tentatively, D is TRBD2 (5 bases). Germline lookup yields CDR1 SGHRS and CDR2 YFSETQ. The CDR3 runs 14 residues. Between the trimmed V and J ends, which lost 4 bases and 7 bases, there was a span of 14 bases. CDR3 sequence (DNA): TGCGCCAGCAGCACGGGGAGTTTCGGCGGGGAGCTGTTTTTT. Amino acids: CASSTGSFGGELFF.

This rearrangement joins TRBV7-9 to TRBJ2-7; either TRBD1 or TRBD2 may supply D (5 bases each). Per germline, CDR1 SEHNR and CDR2 FQNEAQ (reference sequence). Trimming stripped 1 base from V and 6 bases from J, with 10 bases between. The CDR3 runs 13 residues. This chain's CDR3 is CASSLVAGTEQYV. The CDR3, as DNA: TGTGCCAGCAGCTTAGTAGCAGGGACCGAGCAGTACGTC.

The rearrangement links TRBV28 to TRBJ2-3; D unresolved. This CDR3 comprises 13 residues. The V and J ends lost 5 bases and 6 bases respectively, with 12 bases between them. CDR1 MDHEN and CDR2 SYDVKM come from the germline V gene. This chain's CDR3 is CASSPPGRDTQYF. The CDR3 bases are TGTGCCAGCAGTCCCCCGGGTAGGGATACGCAGTATTTT.

The chain recombines TRBV5-8 with TRBJ2-1; the D is unclear. In germline, CDR1 is SGHTS, CDR2 YDEGEE. The CDR3 contains 15 residues. V lost 0 bases to trimming and J lost 5 bases, with 12 bases between them. The CDR3 protein is CASSLVAYYHNEQFF. The CDR3 coding sequence is TGTGCCAGCAGCTTGGTCGCGTATTATCACAATGAGCAGTTCTTC. Together with reference TRBV5-8 and TRBJ2-1, the CDR3 gives the full variable domain: EAGVTQSPTHLIKTRGQQATLRCSPISGHTSVYWYQQALGLGLQFLLWYDEGEERNRGNFPPRFSGRQFPNYSSELNVNALELEDSALYLCASSLVAYYHNEQFFGPGTRLTVL.

This clonotype has a handful of counts. V gene TRBV12-3 or TRBV12-4 combines with J gene TRBJ2-3; the D gene is possibly TRBD2 (6 bases). The CDR3 totals 12 residues. V gave up 6 bases and J gave up 9 bases, with 13 bases separating them. For the CDR3, the DNA is TGTGCCAGCAGCCGGGACTCATCAACGCAGTATTTT. Protein sequence: CASSRDSSTQYF.

The genes are TRBV29-1 and TRBJ2-3; possible D gene TRBD1, 5 bases. Germline CDR1 SQVTM, CDR2 ANQGSEA. V was shortened by 7 bases and J by 4 bases, with 18 bases between the two germline ends. This CDR3 has 14 residues. CDR3 amino acids: CSETAPAGSDTQYF. In DNA form, the CDR3 reads TGCAGCGAAACGGCTCCGGCAGGGTCAGATACGCAGTATTTT.

V usage is TRBV10-3 and J usage is TRBJ2-6; the D is unclear. From germline, CDR1 is ENHRY and CDR2 SYGVKD. The CDR3 contains 14 residues. Trimming took 6 bases from V and 2 from J, leaving 8 bases between them. The CDR3 spells CAIRGDAGANVLTF. The CDR3 DNA sequence: TGTGCCATCAGAGGAGATGCTGGGGCCAACGTCCTGACTTTC.

Ten or more counts support this clonotype. This chain joins TRBV29-1 and TRBJ1-4, with D perhaps matching TRBD1 (6 bases). With 5 bases removed from V and 8 bases from J, the gap between germline ends came to 12 bases. Germline CDR1 SQVTM, CDR2 ANQGSEA. This CDR3 is built from 12 residues. CDR3 protein: CSVRTDREKLFF. The DNA of the CDR3 is TGCAGCGTTAGGACAGACCGCGAAAAACTGTTTTTT.

This clonotype has ten or more counts. The chain couples TRBV4-2 to TRBJ1-1, with 10 bases fitting TRBD1. With V trimmed by 11 bases and J by 8 bases, 11 bases remained unmatched. Germline V gene lookup returns CDR1 LGHNA and CDR2 YNFKEQ. This CDR3 contains 13 residues. DNA for the CDR3: TGTGCCTCCAGCCCCGGGACAGGGGTGGAAGCTTTCTTT. Translated, it gives CASSPGTGVEAFF.

This clonotype was seen more than once but under ten times. The chain links TRBV3-1 to TRBJ2-1; possibly TRBD2 for D (5 bases). Looked up from germline, CDR1 is LGHDT and CDR2 is YNNKEL (reference sequence). The CDR3 sequence is 17 residues long. The ends were cut back, 1 base at V and 8 bases at J, with 21 bases in the middle. For the CDR3, the DNA is TGTGCCAGCAGCCAAGCCTCCCTAGCCGCCGGGTCGCATGAGCAGTTCTTC. It translates to CASSQASLAAGSHEQFF.

V usage is TRBV12-3 or TRBV12-4 and J usage is TRBJ1-6, with TRBD1 matching 7 bases. CDR3 length: 14 amino acids. The V gene end was trimmed by 5 bases and the J gene end by 9 bases; junction bases not matched to a gene: 7. The CDR3: CASSPDRDSSPLHF. DNA of the CDR3: TGTGCCAGCAGTCCTGACAGGGACAGTTCACCCCTCCACTTT.

This clonotype was counted a few times. V gene TRBV10-3 combines with J gene TRBJ1-6; perhaps TRBD1 as D (5 bases). The germline V gene encodes CDR1 ENHRY and CDR2 SYGVKD. The V end was cut by 2 bases, the J end by 0 bases, with 11 bases between. The CDR3 spans 17 residues. The CDR3 sequence is CAISETGSSSYNSPLHF. The CDR3 nucleotides read TGTGCCATCAGTGAGACAGGTTCGAGCTCCTATAATTCACCCCTCCACTTT.

This clonotype has a count of ten or more. The V gene is TRBV20-1, the J gene TRBJ2-5, with TRBD2 matching 11 bases. This CDR3 is 15 amino acids long. Germline lookup yields CDR1 DFQATT and CDR2 SNEGSKA (reference sequence). V shed 6 bases, J shed 5 bases, and the junction held 11 bases outside the gene matches. CDR3 nucleotides: TGCAGTGCCATAGGGGGTAGCGGGAGGGGTGAGACCCAGTACTTC. It is translated as CSAIGGSGRGETQYF.

This clonotype showed up just a few times. The V call is TRBV9, the J call TRBJ2-1; maybe TRBD2 (5 bases). CDR1 is SGDLS and CDR2 is YYNGEE in the germline V gene. V dropped 5 bases and J dropped 0 bases, with 12 bases sitting between them. There are 15 residues in the CDR3. The CDR3 protein is CASRERRSSYNEQFF. In DNA, the CDR3 is TGTGCCAGCAGAGAGCGGAGAAGCTCCTACAATGAGCAGTTCTTC.